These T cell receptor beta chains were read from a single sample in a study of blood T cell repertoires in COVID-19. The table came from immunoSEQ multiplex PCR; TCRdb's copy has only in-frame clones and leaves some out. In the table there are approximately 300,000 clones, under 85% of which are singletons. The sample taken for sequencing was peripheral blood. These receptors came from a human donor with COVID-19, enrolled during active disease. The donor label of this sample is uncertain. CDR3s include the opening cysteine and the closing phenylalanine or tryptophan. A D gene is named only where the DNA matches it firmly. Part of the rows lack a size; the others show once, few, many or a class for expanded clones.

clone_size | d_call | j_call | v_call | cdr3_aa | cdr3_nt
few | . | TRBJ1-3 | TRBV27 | CASSPRSQSGNTIYF | TGTGCCAGCAGTCCTAGGTCTCAATCTGGAAACACCATATATTTT
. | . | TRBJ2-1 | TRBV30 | CAWSIAVSSYNEQFF | TGTGCCTGGAGTATAGCGGTTAGCTCCTACAATGAGCAGTTCTTC
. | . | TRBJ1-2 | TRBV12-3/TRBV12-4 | CASTPGVDGYTF | TGTGCCAGCACCCCAGGGGTCGATGGCTACACCTTC
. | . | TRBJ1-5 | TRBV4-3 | CASSQDWPLNQPQHF | TGCGCCAGCAGCCAAGATTGGCCCCTTAATCAGCCCCAGCATTTT
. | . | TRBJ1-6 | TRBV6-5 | CASTQGAYNSPLHF | TGTGCCAGCACCCAGGGTGCCTATAATTCACCCCTCCACTTT
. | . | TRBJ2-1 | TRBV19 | CASSIRVSSSYNEQFF | TGTGCCAGTAGTATAAGAGTCTCGAGCTCCTACAATGAGCAGTTCTTC
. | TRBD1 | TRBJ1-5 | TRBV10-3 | CAISDGTGSQPQHF | TGTGCCATCAGTGACGGGACAGGGAGTCAGCCCCAGCATTTT
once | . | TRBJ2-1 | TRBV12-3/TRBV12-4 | CASSFLHGGEQFF | TGTGCCAGCAGTTTCCTCCACGGGGGAGAGCAGTTCTTC
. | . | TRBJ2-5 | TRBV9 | CASSVGSAVPGTQYF | TGTGCCAGCAGCGTAGGTAGCGCGGTCCCGGGGACCCAGTACTTC
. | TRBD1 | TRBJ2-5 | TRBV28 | CASTSLRQGSGETQYF | TGTGCCAGCACCTCCCTAAGACAGGGTTCAGGGGAGACCCAGTACTTC
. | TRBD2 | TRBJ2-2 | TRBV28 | CASSPMTGRENTGELFF | TGTGCCAGCAGTCCTATGACGGGGAGGGAGAACACCGGGGAGCTGTTTTTT
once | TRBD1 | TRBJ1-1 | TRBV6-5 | CASSLVSDRLHAFF | TGTGCCAGCAGTCTAGTATCGGACAGGCTCCACGCTTTCTTT
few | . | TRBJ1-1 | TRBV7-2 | CASSLDSGGLTEAFF | TGTGCCAGCAGCTTAGACTCGGGGGGACTCACTGAAGCTTTCTTT
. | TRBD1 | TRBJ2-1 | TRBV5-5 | CASSRDRGYNEQFF | TGTGCCAGCAGCCGGGACAGGGGTTACAATGAGCAGTTCTTC
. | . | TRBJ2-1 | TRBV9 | CASSITPTAYNEQFF | TGTGCCAGCAGCATTACCCCTACGGCCTACAATGAGCAGTTCTTC
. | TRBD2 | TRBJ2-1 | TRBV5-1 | CASSWGLAGGNEQFF | TGCGCCAGCAGCTGGGGTCTAGCGGGGGGAAATGAGCAGTTCTTC
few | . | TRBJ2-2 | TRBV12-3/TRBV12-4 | CASRLTGELFF | TGTGCCAGCAGACTTACCGGGGAGCTGTTTTTT
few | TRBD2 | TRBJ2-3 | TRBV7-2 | CASSLAPQTSGRTDTQYF | TGTGCCAGCAGCTTAGCGCCCCAAACTAGCGGGAGAACAGATACGCAGTATTTT
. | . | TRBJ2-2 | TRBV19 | CASSYSGEFTGELFF | TGTGCCAGTAGCTATTCGGGGGAGTTCACCGGGGAGCTGTTTTTT
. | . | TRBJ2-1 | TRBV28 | CASSFWREGNEQFF | TGTGCCAGCAGTTTTTGGCGGGAAGGCAATGAGCAGTTCTTC
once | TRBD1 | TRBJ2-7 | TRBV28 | CASRLNRGYQYF | TGTGCCAGCAGACTGAACAGGGGTTATCAGTACTTC
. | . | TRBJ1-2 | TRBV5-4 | CASSPGARSPWYGYTF | TGTGCCAGCAGCCCTGGAGCACGGAGCCCTTGGTATGGCTACACCTTC
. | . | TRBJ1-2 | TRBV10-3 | CAISDPRRAGGYTF | TGTGCCATCAGTGACCCCCGCAGGGCTGGTGGCTACACCTTC
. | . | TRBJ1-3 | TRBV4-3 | CASSQELGGSGNTIYF | TGCGCCAGCAGCCAAGAATTGGGGGGATCTGGAAACACCATATATTTT
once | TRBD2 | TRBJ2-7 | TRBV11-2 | CASSPQTSGYEQYF | TGTGCCAGCAGCCCACAGACTAGCGGCTACGAGCAGTACTTC
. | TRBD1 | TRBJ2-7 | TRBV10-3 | CAISGPGTGVYEQYF | TGTGCCATCAGCGGGCCGGGGACAGGGGTCTACGAGCAGTACTTC